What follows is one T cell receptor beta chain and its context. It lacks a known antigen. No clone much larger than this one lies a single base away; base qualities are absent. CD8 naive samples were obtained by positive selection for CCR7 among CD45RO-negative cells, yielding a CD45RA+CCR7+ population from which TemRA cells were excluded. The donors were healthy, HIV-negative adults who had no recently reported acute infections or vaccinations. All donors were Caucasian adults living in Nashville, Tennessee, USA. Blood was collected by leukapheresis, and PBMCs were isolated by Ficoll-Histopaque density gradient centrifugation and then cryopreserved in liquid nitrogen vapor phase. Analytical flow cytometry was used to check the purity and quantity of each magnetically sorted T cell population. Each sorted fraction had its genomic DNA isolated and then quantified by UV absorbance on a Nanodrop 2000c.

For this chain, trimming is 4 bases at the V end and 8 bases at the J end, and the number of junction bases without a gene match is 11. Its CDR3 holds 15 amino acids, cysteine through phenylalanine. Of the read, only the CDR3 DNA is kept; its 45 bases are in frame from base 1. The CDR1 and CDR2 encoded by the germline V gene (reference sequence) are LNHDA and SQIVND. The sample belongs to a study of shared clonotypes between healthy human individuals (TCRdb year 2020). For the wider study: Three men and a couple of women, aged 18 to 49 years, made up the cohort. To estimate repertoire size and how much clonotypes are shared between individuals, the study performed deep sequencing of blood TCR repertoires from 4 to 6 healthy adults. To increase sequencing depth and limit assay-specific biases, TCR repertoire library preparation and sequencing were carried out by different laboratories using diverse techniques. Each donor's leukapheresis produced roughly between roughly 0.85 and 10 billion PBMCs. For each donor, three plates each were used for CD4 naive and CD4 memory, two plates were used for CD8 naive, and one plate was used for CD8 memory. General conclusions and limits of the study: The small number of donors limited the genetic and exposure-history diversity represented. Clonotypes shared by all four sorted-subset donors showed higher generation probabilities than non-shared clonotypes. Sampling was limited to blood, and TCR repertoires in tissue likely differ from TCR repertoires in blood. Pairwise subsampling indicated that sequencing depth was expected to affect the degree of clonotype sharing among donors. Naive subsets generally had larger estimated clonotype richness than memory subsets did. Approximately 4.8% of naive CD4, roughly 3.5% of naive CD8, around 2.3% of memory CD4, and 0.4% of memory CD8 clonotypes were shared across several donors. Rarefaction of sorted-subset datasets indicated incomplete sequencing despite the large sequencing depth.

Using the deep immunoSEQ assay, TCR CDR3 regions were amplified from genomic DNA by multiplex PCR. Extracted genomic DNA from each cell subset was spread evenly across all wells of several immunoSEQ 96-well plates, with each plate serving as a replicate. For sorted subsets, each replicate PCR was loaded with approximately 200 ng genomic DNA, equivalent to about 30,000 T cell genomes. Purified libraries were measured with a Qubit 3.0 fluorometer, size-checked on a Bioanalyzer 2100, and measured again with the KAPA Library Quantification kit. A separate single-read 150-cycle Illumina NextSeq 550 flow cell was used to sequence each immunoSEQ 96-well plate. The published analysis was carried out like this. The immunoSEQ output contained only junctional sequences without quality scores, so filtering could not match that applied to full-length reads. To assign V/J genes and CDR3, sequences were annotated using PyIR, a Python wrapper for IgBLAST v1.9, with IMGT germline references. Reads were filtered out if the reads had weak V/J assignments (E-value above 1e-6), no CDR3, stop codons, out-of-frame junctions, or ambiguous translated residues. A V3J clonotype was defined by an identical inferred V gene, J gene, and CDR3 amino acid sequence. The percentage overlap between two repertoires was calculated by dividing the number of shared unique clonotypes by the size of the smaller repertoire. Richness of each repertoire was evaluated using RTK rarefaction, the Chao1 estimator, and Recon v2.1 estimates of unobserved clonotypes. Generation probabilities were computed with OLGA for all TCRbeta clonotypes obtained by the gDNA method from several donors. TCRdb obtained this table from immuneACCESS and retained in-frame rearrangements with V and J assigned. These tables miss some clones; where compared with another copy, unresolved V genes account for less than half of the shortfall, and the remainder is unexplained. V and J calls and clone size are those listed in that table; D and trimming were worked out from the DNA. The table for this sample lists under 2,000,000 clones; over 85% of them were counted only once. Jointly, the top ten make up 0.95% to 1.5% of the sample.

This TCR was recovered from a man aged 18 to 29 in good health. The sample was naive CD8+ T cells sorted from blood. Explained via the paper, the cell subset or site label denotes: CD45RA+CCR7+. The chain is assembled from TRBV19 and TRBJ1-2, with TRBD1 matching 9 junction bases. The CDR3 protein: CASSTTGTGREGYTF. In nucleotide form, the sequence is TGTGCCAGTAGTACTACCGGGACAGGGAGAGAGGGCTACACCTTC.